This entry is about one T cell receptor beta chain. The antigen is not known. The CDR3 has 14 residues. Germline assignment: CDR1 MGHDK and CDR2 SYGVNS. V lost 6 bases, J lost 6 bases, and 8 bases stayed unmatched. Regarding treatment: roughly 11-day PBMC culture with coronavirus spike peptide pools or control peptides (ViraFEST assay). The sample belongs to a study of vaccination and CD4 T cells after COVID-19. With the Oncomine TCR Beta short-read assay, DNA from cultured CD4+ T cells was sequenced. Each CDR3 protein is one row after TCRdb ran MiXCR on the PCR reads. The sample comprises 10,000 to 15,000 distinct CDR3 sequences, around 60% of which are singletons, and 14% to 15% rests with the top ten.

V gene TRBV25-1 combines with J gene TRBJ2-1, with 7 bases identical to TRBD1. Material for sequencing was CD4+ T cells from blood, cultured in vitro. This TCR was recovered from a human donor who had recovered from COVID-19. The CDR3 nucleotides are TGTGCCAGCAGGGAGACAGGGTTTCCCAATGAGCAGTTCTTC. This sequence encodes CASRETGFPNEQFF.